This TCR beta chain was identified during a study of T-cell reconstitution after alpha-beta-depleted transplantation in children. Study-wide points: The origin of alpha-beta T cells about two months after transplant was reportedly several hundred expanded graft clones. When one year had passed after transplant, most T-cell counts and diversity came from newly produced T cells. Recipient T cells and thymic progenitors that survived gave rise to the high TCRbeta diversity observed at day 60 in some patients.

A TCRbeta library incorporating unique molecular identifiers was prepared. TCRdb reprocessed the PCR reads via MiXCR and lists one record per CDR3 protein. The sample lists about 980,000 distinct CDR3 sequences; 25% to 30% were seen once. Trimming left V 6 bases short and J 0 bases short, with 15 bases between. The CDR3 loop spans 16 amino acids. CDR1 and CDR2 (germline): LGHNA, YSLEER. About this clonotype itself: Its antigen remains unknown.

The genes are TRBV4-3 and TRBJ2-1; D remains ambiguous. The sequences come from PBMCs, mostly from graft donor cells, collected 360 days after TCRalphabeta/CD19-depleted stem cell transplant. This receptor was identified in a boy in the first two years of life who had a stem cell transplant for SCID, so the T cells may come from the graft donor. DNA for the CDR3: TGCGCCAGCAGGCCATGGGCGGAGAGCTCCTACAATGAGCAGTTCTTC. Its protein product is CASRPWAESSYNEQFF.